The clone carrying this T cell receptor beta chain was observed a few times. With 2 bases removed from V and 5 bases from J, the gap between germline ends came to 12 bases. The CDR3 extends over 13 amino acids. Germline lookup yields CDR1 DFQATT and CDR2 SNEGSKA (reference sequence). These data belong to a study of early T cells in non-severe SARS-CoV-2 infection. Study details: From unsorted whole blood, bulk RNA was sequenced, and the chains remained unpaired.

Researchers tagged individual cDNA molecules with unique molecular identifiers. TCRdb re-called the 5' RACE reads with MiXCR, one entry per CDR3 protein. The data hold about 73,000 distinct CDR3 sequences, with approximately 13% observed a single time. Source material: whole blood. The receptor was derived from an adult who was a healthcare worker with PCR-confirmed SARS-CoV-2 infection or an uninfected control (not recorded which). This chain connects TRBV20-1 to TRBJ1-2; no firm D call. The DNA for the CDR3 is TGCAGTGCTAGACAACAAGGCGAGTATGGCTACACCTTC. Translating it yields CSARQQGEYGYTF.